This T cell receptor (beta chain) came from a study of cytomegalovirus exposure and HLA in healthy donors (dated by TCRdb to about 2017). Regarding the complete study: In an earlier analysis of 587 of the donors, around 300 Gb of sequence data and roughly 100 million unique TCR beta sequences from 180 million or so T cells were reported. In a later analysis, previously published TCR beta repertoires from 670 or so donors were re-analyzed and high-resolution HLA genotyping was added so that TCR occurrence patterns could be studied. Rather than drawing on any new phenotypic data, the later analysis identified candidate immune exposures from TCR beta sequences and the way those sequences occurred across donors. The T cell repertoires of about 700 subjects were profiled by immunosequencing and related to cytomegalovirus serostatus. An early release that covered approximately 600 HLA-typed donors contained around 330 gigabases of sequencing data and about 84 million unique TCR sequences. In an earlier analysis of around 540 of the donors, high-throughput TCR beta sequencing was used to judge whether each TCR beta V gene segment behaved as functional or pseudogenic. Every repertoire in the discovery cohort had been generated on one and the same sequencing platform. A later genetic analysis used genome-wide SNP genotypes for about 60% of the roughly 700 donors, treating that subset as a discovery cohort. The study combined high-throughput TCR immunosequencing, statistical association of individual TCRs with disease status, and machine learning to predict cytomegalovirus infection status. Donor age, sex, ethnicity and CMV serostatus were compiled alongside the repertoire data. Typing coverage differed by locus: A, B, C, DRB1 and DQB1 were typed in about 629-640 donors, DQA1 in roughly 500, DPA1 in some 600, and DPB1 in just under 490. Among 350 to 400 genotyped donors of the cohort, an average of around 240,000 unique TCR beta nucleotide sequences were sequenced per donor, 15% to 20% of them non-productive. Along with the 666-subject first cohort, a separate validation cohort of over 90 different subjects was used. Of the approximately 400 genotyped donors, approximately 83% fell in the genetic ancestry cluster associated with self-reported Caucasian donors. The aim of the study was to test whether cataloging public T cell receptors could identify signatures of past pathogen exposure. HLA typing covered class I and class II loci at four-digit resolution. Because of strong linkage in the cohort, roughly five DR-DQ haplotypes were treated as single units for association and clustering.

The cohort consisted of more than 650 healthy bone marrow donors. All cohort members were sampled while nominally healthy, although unrecorded immune exposures were likely present. The donor was CMV seronegative and was included in the group of around 320 seronegative cohort members. A peripheral blood sample was provided by each donor, and peripheral blood mononuclear cells were used for TCR beta sequencing. The Qiagen DNeasy Blood Extraction Kit was used to extract genomic DNA from the blood cell samples. From the cysteine through the phenylalanine, the CDR3 covers 13 amino acids. CDR3 DNA is the only sequence kept; it has 39 bases, read in frame from the first base. Trimming takes 8 bases from V and 8 bases from J, and the germline ends sit 14 bases apart. CDR1 is given as SGHRS and CDR2 as YFSETQ, both from the germline V gene. Study-wide conclusions, independent of this receptor: Some IMGT-functional V segments, including TRBV6-2 and TRBV6-3, could not be distinguished by the 87-base-pair reads and were therefore excluded. In vitro tests confirmed that three of the cytomegalovirus-associated TCR beta chains recognize cytomegalovirus antigens. Cytomegalovirus status was reported to be diagnosed by the classifier with high specificity and sensitivity in both the original and validation cohorts. Linkage disequilibrium might explain the correlated functional status among segregating V segments, but an unknown experimental factor could not be excluded. In this cohort, only TCR beta chains were sequenced, and detectable features were limited by the absence of alpha or paired-chain data. In an earlier analysis of 500 to 650 of the donors, most TCR beta V segments appeared in productive rearrangements about 87% or about 30% of the time, broadly matching IMGT annotations. The authors suggested that the approach could potentially be generalized to other disease states and immunological phenotypes. The study gave a list of about 170 TCR beta chains associated with cytomegalovirus. Assigning TCR associations to individual alleles was difficult when HLA alleles, especially DR and DQ, strongly co-occurred. The presence/absence analyses assumed that sequencing depth was roughly uniform across donors, and that assumption may not be true. A later analysis associated roughly 17,000 TCR beta sequences with specific HLA alleles at a false discovery rate of 0.05. Most TCR sequences were seen in very few donors, while some public TCRs were found in many individuals. A further reported finding was that TCR beta sequences accurately predicted the HLA-A and HLA-B alleles for most subjects in the first cohort. For the cohort, immune exposure information was limited to CMV serostatus. Because HLA typing was unavailable for some donors at each locus, only the typed subset was used in association tests. Because counts were too low, about 18 rarely observed V segments, including chromosome 9 orphons, were excluded from the earlier analysis of fewer than 650 of the donors. Compared with the roughly 700-donor mean, donors in an Asian-associated ancestry cluster had fewer N-insertions in productive TCRs, according to a later genetic analysis. According to a later analysis, most CMV-associated TCR beta chains appeared to be HLA-restricted, and the HLA associations seemed to be driven largely by CMV exposure. Compared with equally common non-associated chains, HLA-associated TCR beta chains in a later analysis were more clonally expanded and had lower generation probabilities. In a later analysis, the rate of TCR association differed among HLA loci, with DRB1 alleles having the most associated TCRs and HLA-C alleles having the fewest. According to a later analysis, parvovirus B19, influenza, CMV and Epstein-Barr virus appeared linked to several top co-occurrence clusters. The sequencing pipeline was judged likely to have produced a cluster of highly shared sequence variants as a technical artifact. A later genetic analysis associated a missense DCLRE1C variant with V-gene and J-gene trimming of TCR beta chains, and an independent cohort replicated the association.

This clone was seen a few times. Which antigen it targets is not known. Base qualities are not at hand, and no much larger clone is one base apart. Library construction relied on the immunoSEQ multiplex PCR assay. For the multiplex PCR, a mixture combining 60 forward primers for TCR Vbeta segments and 13 reverse primers for TCR Jbeta segments was used. A multiplex PCR assay on genomic DNA amplified the CDR3 region of rearranged TCR beta genes. Amplified TCR beta libraries were sequenced as 87-base-pair reads on the Illumina HiSeq System. As for the original processing: A later analysis counted 65 million to 90 million unique TCR beta chains across the 640 or so repertoires, and some 12 million of these chains were shared by at least two donors. Raw reads were error-corrected and collapsed into unique sequences with a nearest-neighbor algorithm that merged closely related sequences to remove PCR and sequencing errors. Alignment of CDR3 sequences to IMGT reference sequences was used to assign V, D and J gene segments. For a sequence to be retained, a match of at least six nucleotides to both a V gene segment and a J gene segment was required. A rearrangement was called productive if the CDR3 had no stop codons and remained in frame with V and J, and every other rearrangement was called non-productive. Following IMGT convention, CDR3 was defined as the stretch from the second conserved V-encoded cysteine to the conserved J-encoded phenylalanine. Sequences without an unambiguous match to a single V gene segment were excluded from the earlier analysis of 450 to 750 of the donors. In an earlier analysis of 587 of the donors, a V segment was called functional when productive rearrangements were above 56.7%, and segregating when the standard deviation between donors exceeded 5%. A statistical classification framework was built to diagnose cytomegalovirus status from the catalog of TCR beta chain sequences. In a later analysis, V and J genes were assigned by comparing TCR nucleotide sequences against IMGT/GENE-DB human TR gene sequences. Using the TCRdist pipeline, a later analysis assigned CDR3 sequences along with most-parsimonious VDJ recombination scenarios. In a later analysis, every TCR beta chain was defined by the combination of its CDR3 amino acid sequence and its V-gene family, and reads without a unique V-gene family were dropped. As a way to deal with suspected cross-contamination and a sequencing artifact, a later analysis dropped 450 to 600 nucleotide sequences that were highly shared and had low generation probability. A later analysis calculated a clonal expansion index for each public chain from normalized within-repertoire ranks of inferred template counts. In a later analysis, generation probabilities were computed using a VDJ recombination model fitted to out-of-frame rearrangements, and the results were checked against IGoR. Hypergeometric tests were used in a later analysis to score TCR-TCR, TCR-HLA and TCR-CMV co-occurrence, with a repertoire-size bias correction applied to the TCR pairs. In a later analysis, false discovery rates were estimated by permuting HLA or CMV assignments 20 times. In a later analysis, co-occurring TCRs were grouped using DBSCAN, and TCRdist sequence similarity was added for clustering within HLA-allele-positive subsets. Co-occurrence clustering excluded repertoires with fewer than 30,000 or more than 120,000 public chains, plus five with anomalous nucleotide sharing. TCRdb retrieved this table from immuneACCESS and kept in-frame rearrangements only. Not all clones are present; in checked studies, unresolved V genes account for under half, and no reason is known for the remainder. The V and J calls and the clone size are those of that table, but D and trimming were determined from the DNA. The sample data list about 97,000 clones, and about three quarters of these were observed just once. Roughly 3.5% of the sample rests with the top ten.

The sequence was obtained from a man aged 35-49 years in good health and CMV-seronegative. This sequence uses TRBV5-1 and TRBJ1-6, with TRBD1 as a weak D call on 5 bases. Source material: PBMCs. The CDR3 protein: CASRDGRDSPLHF. The DNA sequence follows: TGCGCCAGTCGGGACGGGAGAGATTCACCCCTCCACTTT.